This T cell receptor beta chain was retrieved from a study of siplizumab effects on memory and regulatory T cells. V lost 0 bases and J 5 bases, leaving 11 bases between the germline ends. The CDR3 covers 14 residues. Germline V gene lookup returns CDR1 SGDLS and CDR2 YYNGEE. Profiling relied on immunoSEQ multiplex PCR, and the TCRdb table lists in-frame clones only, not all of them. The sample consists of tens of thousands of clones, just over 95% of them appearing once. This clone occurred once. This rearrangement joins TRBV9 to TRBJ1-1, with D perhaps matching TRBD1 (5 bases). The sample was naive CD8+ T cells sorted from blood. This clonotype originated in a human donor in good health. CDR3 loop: CASSVGGFGTEAFF. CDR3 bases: TGTGCCAGCAGCGTAGGGGGGTTCGGAACTGAAGCTTTCTTT.